This T cell receptor beta chain appears in the sequencing data of a study of vaccination effects on CD4 cells after COVID-19. Isolating CD4+ T cells followed about 11 days of culture. The authors exchanged half the medium for IL-2 medium on days 3 and 7. Measured with immunoSEQ multiplex PCR; TCRdb has only the in-frame clones, and not every one. This table holds approximately 45,000 clones, roughly 76% found once. The table lists this clone with a few counts. Its antigen is currently unknown. Study results and caveats: Post-vaccine spike-reactive clones in convalescents were mainly new vaccine-induced clones.

The sample consisted of CD4+ T cells from PBMCs cultured without peptide, taken before COVID-19 vaccination. The source is a human donor who had a prior SARS-CoV-2 infection.

CDR3 region: CASSLVVGGGEQYF. The DNA of the CDR3 is TGTGCCAGCAGCTTAGTTGTGGGTGGGGGCGAGCAGTACTTC. This rearrangement joins TRBV11-2 to TRBJ2-7; D tentatively fits TRBD1 or TRBD2 (5 bases each). Germline CDR1 is SGHAT and CDR2 is FQNNGV. Trimming left V 1 base short and J 6 bases short, with 13 bases between. The length of the CDR3 is 14 residues. Using reference TRBV11-2 and TRBJ2-7 for the parts outside the CDR3, the full variable domain is EAGVAQSPRYKIIEKRQSVAFWCNPISGHATLYWYQQILGQGPKLLIQFQNNGVVDDSQLPKDRFSAERLKGVDSTLKIQPAKLEDSAVYLCASSLVVGGGEQYFGPGTRLTVT.